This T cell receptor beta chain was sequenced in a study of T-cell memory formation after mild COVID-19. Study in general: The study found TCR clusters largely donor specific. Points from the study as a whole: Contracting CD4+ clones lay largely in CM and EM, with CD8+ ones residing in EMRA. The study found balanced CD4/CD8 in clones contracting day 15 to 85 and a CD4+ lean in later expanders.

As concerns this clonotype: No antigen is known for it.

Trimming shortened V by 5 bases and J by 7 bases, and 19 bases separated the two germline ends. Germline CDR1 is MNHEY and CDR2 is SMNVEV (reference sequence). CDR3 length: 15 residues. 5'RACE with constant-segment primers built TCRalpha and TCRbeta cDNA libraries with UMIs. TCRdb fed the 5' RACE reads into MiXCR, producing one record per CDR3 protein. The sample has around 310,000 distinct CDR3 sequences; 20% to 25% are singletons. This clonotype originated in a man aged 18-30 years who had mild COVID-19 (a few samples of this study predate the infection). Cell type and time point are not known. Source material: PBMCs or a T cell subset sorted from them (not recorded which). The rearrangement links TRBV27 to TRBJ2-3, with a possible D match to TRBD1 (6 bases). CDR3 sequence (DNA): TGTGCCAGCAGTCCTGGGGGCTCATTCATGTATACGCAGTATTTT. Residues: CASSPGGSFMYTQYF.